This entry features one T cell receptor beta chain sequence. Antigen: not known. Assay used: immunoSEQ multiplex PCR; TCRdb lists only in-frame clones, some missing. The sample holds over 200,000 clones, around 90% seen once. This sample was taken from a study of cytomegalovirus exposure and HLA in healthy donors. Study outcomes and limitations: Both high specificity and high sensitivity reportedly marked the classifier's diagnosis of cytomegalovirus status.

Germline CDR1 reads LNHDA; CDR2 reads SQIVND (reference sequence). The length of the CDR3 is 19 residues. V lost 4 bases to trimming and J lost 0 bases, with 21 bases between them. The sequenced sample was PBMCs. The rearrangement uses TRBV19 and TRBJ1-4, with TRBD1 as a possible D gene (6 bases). This sequence was found in a woman in her twenties or thirties in good health and CMV-seronegative. The CDR3 region is CASSTGTRARRATNEKLFF. CDR3 sequence (DNA): TGTGCCAGTAGTACAGGGACACGCGCGAGACGAGCAACTAATGAAAAACTGTTTTTT.